Listed below are T cell receptor beta chains from one sample, sequenced in a study of CD8 T cells in ankylosing spondylitis. TCRdb recomputed calls from the 5' RACE reads with MiXCR, one row per CDR3 protein. The repertoire includes under 300,000 distinct CDR3 sequences, roughly 10% of them detected once, and around 7% sits in the top ten. Sequenced: blood, either unsorted or a sorted T cell fraction (not recorded which). The receptors were gathered from a male donor with ankylosing spondylitis or in good health (not recorded which). CDR3s include the opening cysteine and the closing phenylalanine or tryptophan. The order of the fields is D gene, J gene, clone size, V gene, CDR3 protein, CDR3 DNA. A D gene is named only where the DNA matches it firmly. Only some rows state a clone size, as once, few, many or a class for expanded clones.

TRBD1,TRBJ2-1,many,TRBV4-1,CASSHRTGSYNEQFF,TGCGCCAGCAGCCACAGGACAGGGAGTTACAATGAGCAGTTCTTC
.,TRBJ2-3,.,TRBV7-9,CASSYAGTTSTDTQYF,TGTGCCAGCAGCTACGCCGGGACAACTAGCACAGATACGCAGTATTTT
.,TRBJ1-1,many,TRBV3-1,CASSPFARRGRGTEAFF,TGTGCCAGCAGCCCCTTCGCCCGCAGAGGTCGGGGAACTGAAGCTTTCTTT
.,TRBJ1-2,many,TRBV10-3,CAISPGHGYTF,TGTGCCATCAGTCCAGGTCATGGCTACACCTTC
TRBD1,TRBJ1-4,many,TRBV29-1,CSVARIRGQGAEKLFF,TGCAGCGTTGCCCGTATTCGCGGACAGGGGGCAGAAAAACTGTTTTTT
TRBD1,TRBJ1-1,.,TRBV5-1,CASSLADRGWDTEAFF,TGCGCCAGCAGCTTGGCCGACAGGGGCTGGGACACTGAAGCTTTCTTT
TRBD2,TRBJ2-1,many,TRBV20-1,CSASSSGRASYNEQFF,TGCAGTGCTTCTTCGAGCGGGAGGGCCTCCTACAATGAGCAGTTCTTC
TRBD2,TRBJ2-5,many,TRBV12-3/TRBV12-4,CASSRGLAGSDQETQYF,TGTGCCAGCAGCCGGGGACTAGCGGGGTCTGACCAAGAGACCCAGTACTTC
.,TRBJ2-7,many,TRBV28,CASSFVFPSALPGVSSTYEQYF,TGTGCCAGCAGTTTCGTTTTCCCTTCCGCCCTTCCTGGGGTCTCTTCTACCTACGAGCAGTACTTC
TRBD2,TRBJ2-1,.,TRBV6-1,CASVGGSGGAEEQFF,TGTGCCAGCGTGGGGGGTAGCGGGGGGGCCGAGGAGCAGTTCTTC
.,TRBJ2-1,many,TRBV6-5,CASSYSASAGMFF,TGTGCCAGCAGTTACTCGGCGTCCGCGGGGATGTTCTTC
.,TRBJ1-2,many,TRBV5-1,CASSLGRDTGSYGYTF,TGCGCCAGCAGCTTGGGGAGAGACACGGGGAGCTATGGCTACACCTTC